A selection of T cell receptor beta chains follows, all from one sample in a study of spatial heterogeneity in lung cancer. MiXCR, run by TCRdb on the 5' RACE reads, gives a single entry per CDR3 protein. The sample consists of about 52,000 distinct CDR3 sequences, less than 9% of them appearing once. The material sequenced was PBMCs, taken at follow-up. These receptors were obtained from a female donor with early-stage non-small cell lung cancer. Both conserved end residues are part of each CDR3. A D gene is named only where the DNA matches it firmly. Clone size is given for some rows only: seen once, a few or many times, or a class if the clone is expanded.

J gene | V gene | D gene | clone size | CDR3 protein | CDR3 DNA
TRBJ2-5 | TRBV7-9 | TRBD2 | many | CASSLPSGVETQYF | TGTGCCAGCAGCCTACCAAGCGGGGTCGAGACCCAGTACTTC
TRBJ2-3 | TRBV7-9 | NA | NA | CASSPVTDTQYF | TGTGCCAGCAGCCCTGTTACAGATACGCAGTATTTT
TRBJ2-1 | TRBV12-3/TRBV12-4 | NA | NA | CASSILQGGEWNEQFF | TGTGCCAGCTCTATCCTTCAAGGGGGGGAATGGAATGAGCAGTTCTTC
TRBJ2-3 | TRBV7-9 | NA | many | CASSLALARQNTQYF | TGTGCCAGCAGCTTAGCGCTGGCTCGCCAGAATACGCAGTATTTT
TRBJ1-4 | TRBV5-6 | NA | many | CASSSQGSNEKLFF | TGTGCCAGCAGCTCACAGGGATCGAATGAAAAACTGTTTTTT
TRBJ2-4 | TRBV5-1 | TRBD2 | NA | CASSFGGIAKNIQYF | TGCGCCAGCAGCTTCGGGGGGATAGCCAAAAACATTCAGTACTTC
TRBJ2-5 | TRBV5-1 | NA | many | CASSFQGEETQYF | TGCGCCAGCAGCTTTCAGGGAGAGGAGACCCAGTACTTC
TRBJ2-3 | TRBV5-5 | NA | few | CASSLEWSMRVSDTQYF | TGTGCCAGCAGCTTGGAATGGAGCATGAGAGTTTCAGATACGCAGTATTTT
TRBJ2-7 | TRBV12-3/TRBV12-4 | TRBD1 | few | CASSNRDRDYEQYF | TGTGCCAGCAGTAACCGGGACAGGGACTACGAGCAGTACTTC
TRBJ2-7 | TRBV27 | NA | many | CASSLAGLALDEQYF | TGTGCCAGCAGTTTAGCAGGCCTAGCGTTGGACGAGCAGTACTTC
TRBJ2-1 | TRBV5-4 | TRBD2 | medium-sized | CASSPGTTPNEQFF | TGTGCCAGCAGCCCCGGGACTACTCCAAATGAGCAGTTCTTC
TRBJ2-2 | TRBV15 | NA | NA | CATSTTSRTGELFF | TGTGCCACCAGCACAACCAGTAGGACCGGGGAGCTGTTTTTT
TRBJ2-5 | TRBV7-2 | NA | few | CASSLFQGGRETQYF | TGTGCCAGCAGCTTATTCCAGGGGGGTAGGGAGACCCAGTACTTC
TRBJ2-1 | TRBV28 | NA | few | CASSLRLSSYNEQFF | TGTGCCAGCAGTTTGCGACTTAGCTCCTACAATGAGCAGTTCTTC
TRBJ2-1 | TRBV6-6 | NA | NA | CASNQRYEQFF | TGTGCCAGCAACCAGCGCTATGAGCAGTTCTTC
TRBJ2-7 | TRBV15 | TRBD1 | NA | CATSSLPGQGAYEQYF | TGTGCCACCAGCAGCTTACCGGGACAGGGGGCCTACGAGCAGTACTTC
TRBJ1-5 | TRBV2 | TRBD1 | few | CASSDDRGGDQPQHF | TGTGCCAGCAGTGACGACAGGGGAGGAGATCAGCCCCAGCATTTT
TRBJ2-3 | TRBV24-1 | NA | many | CATSDSQGPGDTQYF | TGTGCCACCAGTGATTCCCAAGGGCCGGGGGATACGCAGTATTTT
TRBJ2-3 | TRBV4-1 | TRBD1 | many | CASSQRQGTGDTQYF | TGCGCCAGCAGCCAACGACAGGGAACCGGAGATACGCAGTATTTT
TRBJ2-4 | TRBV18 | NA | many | CATSPSEGNIQYF | TGTGCCACCTCACCTTCTGAGGGGAACATTCAGTACTTC
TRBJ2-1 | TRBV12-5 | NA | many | CASALGPYNEQFF | TGTGCTAGTGCCCTCGGGCCCTACAATGAGCAGTTCTTC
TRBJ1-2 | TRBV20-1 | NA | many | CSARDRSYGYTF | TGCAGTGCTAGAGATCGCAGCTATGGCTACACCTTC
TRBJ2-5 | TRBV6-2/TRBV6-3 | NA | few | CASSWDLETQYF | TGTGCCAGCAGCTGGGACCTGGAGACCCAGTACTTC
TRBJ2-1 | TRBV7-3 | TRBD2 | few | CASSLTLAASYNEQFF | TGTGCCAGCAGCTTAACACTAGCGGCGTCCTACAATGAGCAGTTCTTC
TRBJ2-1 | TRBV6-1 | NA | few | CASSEASRGNEQFF | TGTGCCAGCAGTGAAGCTTCCAGGGGAAATGAGCAGTTCTTC
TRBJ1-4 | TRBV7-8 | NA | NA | CASRGRGGGKLFF | TGTGCCAGCAGAGGGCGGGGAGGTGGAAAACTGTTTTTT
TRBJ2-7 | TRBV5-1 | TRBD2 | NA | CASSPAGGTSYEQYF | TGCGCCAGCAGCCCAGCGGGGGGAACCTCCTACGAGCAGTACTTC
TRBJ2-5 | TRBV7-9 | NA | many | CASGGETQYF | TGTGCCAGCGGCGGGGAGACCCAGTACTTC
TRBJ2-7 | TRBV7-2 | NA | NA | CASSAAEVPYEQYF | TGTGCCAGCAGCGCCGCAGAGGTTCCCTACGAGCAGTACTTC
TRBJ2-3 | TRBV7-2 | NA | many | CASIKGGGGSTDTQYF | TGTGCCAGCATCAAAGGGGGCGGGGGCAGCACAGATACGCAGTATTTT
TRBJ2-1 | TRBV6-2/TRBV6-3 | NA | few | CASRRDMDGSYNEQFF | TGTGCCAGCAGGCGAGACATGGACGGCTCCTACAATGAGCAGTTCTTC
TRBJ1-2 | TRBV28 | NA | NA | CASSHNTDYGYTF | TGTGCCAGCAGCCACAACACAGACTATGGCTACACCTTC
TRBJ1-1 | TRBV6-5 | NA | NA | CASSVGRRTEAFF | TGTGCCAGCAGTGTCGGGAGAAGAACTGAAGCTTTCTTT
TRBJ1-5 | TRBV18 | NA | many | CASSPKQLGGNQPQHF | TGTGCCAGCTCACCAAAACAACTGGGGGGCAATCAGCCCCAGCATTTT
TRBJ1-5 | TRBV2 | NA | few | CASSIRGPPQHF | TGTGCCAGCAGTATAAGGGGACCCCCCCAGCATTTT
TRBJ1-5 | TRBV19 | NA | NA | CASSIPPQPQHF | TGTGCCAGTAGTATCCCCCCCCAGCCCCAGCATTTT
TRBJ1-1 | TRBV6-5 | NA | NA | CASRSTHTEAFF | TGTGCCAGCAGATCAACCCATACTGAAGCTTTCTTT
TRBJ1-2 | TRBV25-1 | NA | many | CASSEYSGSGGYTF | TGTGCCAGCAGTGAATACAGCGGCAGTGGAGGCTACACCTTC
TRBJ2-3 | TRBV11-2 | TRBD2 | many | CASLPRGAGGPDTQYF | TGTGCCAGCCTCCCGAGGGGAGCGGGGGGGCCAGATACGCAGTATTTT
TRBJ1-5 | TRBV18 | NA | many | CASSPNSNQPQHF | TGTGCCAGCTCACCAAATAGCAATCAGCCCCAGCATTTT
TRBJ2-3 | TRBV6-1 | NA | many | CASSEWGGEDTQYF | TGTGCCAGCAGTGAATGGGGCGGAGAAGATACGCAGTATTTT